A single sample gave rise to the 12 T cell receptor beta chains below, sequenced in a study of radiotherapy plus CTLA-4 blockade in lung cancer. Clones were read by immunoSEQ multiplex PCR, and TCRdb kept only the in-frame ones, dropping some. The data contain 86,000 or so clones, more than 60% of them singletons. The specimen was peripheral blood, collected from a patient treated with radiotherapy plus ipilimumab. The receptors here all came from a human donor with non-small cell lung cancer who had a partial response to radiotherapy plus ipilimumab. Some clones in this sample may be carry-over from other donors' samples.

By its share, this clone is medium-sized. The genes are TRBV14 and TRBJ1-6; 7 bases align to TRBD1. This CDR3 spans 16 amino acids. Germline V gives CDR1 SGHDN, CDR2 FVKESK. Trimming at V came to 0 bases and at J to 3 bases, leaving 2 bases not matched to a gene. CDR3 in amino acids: CASSQDNRGYNSPLHF. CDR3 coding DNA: TGTGCCAGCAGCCAAGATAACAGGGGCTATAATTCACCCCTCCACTTT.

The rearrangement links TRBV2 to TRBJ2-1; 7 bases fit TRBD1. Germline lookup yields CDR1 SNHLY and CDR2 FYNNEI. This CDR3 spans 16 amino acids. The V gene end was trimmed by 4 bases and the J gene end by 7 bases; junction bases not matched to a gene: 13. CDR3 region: CASSARTGSRGNEQFF. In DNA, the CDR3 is TGTGCCAGCAGTGCTAGGACAGGTAGTAGAGGGAATGAGCAGTTCTTC.

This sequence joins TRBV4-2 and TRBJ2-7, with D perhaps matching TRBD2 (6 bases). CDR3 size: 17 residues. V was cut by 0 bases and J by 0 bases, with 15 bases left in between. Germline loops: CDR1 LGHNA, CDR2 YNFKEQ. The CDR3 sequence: CASSQDRGRGSSYEQYF. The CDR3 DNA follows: TGTGCCAGCAGCCAAGATCGGGGACGGGGGAGCTCCTACGAGCAGTACTTC.

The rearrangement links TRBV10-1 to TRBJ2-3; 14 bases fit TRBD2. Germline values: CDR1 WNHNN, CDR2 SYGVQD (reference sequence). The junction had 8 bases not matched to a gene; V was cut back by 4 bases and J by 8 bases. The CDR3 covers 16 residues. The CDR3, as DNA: TGCGCCAGCAGTGTCGGGACTAGCGGGAGCGGACGTACGCAGTATTTT. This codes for CASSVGTSGSGRTQYF.

CDR3 region: CASSVGAEGQRYNEQFF. CDR3 DNA sequence: TGTGCCAGCAGCGTAGGGGCAGAAGGACAGAGATACAATGAGCAGTTCTTC. The chain recombines TRBV9 with TRBJ2-1; D is possibly TRBD1 (6 bases). The ends were cut back, 0 bases at V and 4 bases at J, with 17 bases in the middle. Germline lookup yields CDR1 SGDLS and CDR2 YYNGEE. There are 17 residues in the CDR3.

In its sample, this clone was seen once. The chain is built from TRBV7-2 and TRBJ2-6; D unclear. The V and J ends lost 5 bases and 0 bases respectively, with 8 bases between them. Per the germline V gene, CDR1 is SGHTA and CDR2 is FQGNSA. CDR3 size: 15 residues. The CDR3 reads CASSRPPSGANVLTF. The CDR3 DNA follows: TGTGCCAGCAGCCGTCCTCCCTCTGGGGCCAACGTCCTGACTTTC.

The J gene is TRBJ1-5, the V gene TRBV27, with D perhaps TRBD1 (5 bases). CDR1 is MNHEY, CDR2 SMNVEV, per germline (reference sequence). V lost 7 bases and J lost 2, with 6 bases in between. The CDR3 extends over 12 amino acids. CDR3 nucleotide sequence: TGTGCCAGCACGACAGGCAATCAGCCCCAGCATTTT. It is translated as CASTTGNQPQHF.

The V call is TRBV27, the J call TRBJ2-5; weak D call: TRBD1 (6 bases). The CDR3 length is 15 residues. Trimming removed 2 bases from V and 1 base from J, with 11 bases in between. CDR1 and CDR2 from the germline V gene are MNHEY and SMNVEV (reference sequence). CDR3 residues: CASSLQRGSQETQYF. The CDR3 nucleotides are TGTGCCAGCAGTTTACAGAGGGGGAGCCAAGAGACCCAGTACTTC.

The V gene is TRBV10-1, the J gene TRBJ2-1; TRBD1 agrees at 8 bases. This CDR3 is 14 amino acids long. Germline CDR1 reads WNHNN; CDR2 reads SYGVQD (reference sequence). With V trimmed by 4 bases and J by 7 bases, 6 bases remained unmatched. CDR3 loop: CASSVDRVSNEQFF. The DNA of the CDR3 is TGCGCCAGCAGTGTGGACAGGGTTTCAAATGAGCAGTTCTTC.

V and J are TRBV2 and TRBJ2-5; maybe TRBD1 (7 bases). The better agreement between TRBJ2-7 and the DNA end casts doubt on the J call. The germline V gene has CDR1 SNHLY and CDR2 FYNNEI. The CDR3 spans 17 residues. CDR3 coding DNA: TGTGCCAGCACCCAACGACCAGGGGGGCCGTTCGGCTACGAGCAGTACTTC. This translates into CASTQRPGGPFGYEQYF.

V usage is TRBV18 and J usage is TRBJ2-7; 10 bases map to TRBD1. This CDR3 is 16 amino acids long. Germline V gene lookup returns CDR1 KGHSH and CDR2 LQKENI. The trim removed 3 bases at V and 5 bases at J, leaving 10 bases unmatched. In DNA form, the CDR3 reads TGTGCCAGCTCACCGTACCAGACAGGGGGCGAAGACGAGCAGTACTTC. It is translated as CASSPYQTGGEDEQYF.

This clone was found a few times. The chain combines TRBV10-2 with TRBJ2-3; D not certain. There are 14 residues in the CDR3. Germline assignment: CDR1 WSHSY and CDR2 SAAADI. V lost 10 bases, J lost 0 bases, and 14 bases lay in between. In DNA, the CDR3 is TGCGCCACCGAGTCCGCGGATAGCACAGATACGCAGTATTTT. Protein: CATESADSTDTQYF.